The subject of this entry is one T cell receptor (beta chain). Generated by immunoSEQ multiplex PCR, the TCRdb table keeps only in-frame clones and is missing some. The sample shows more than 85,000 clones, almost 85% of them seen only once. These data belong to a study of blood T cell repertoires in COVID-19. Germline lookup yields CDR1 MGHRA and CDR2 YSYEKL. The CDR3 runs to 12 residues. V was pared by 4 bases and J by 9 bases, with 12 bases between. Sequencing was carried out using peripheral blood. The rearrangement links TRBV4-1 to TRBJ1-1; tentative D call: TRBD1 (6 bases). The sequence came from a man between 65 and 85 years old with acute or convalescent COVID-19. The CDR3 here is CASSPGQFQAFF. The CDR3 DNA sequence: TGCGCCAGCAGCCCAGGACAGTTTCAAGCTTTCTTT.